A single sample gave rise to the 28 T cell receptor beta chains below, sequenced in a study of cytomegalovirus exposure and HLA in healthy donors. With 60 Vbeta and 13 Jbeta primers, the PCR was carried out. The table came from immunoSEQ multiplex PCR; TCRdb's copy has only in-frame clones and leaves some out. The profile shows around 200,000 clones, around 86% of them singletons. Sample: PBMCs. The source is a woman between 50 and 59 years old in good health and CMV-seropositive.

The chain carries TRBV7-2 and TRBJ2-2; 7 positions agree with TRBD1. Germline V gene sequence: CDR1 SGHTA, CDR2 FQGNSA. The CDR3 consists of 17 residues. V shed 5 bases, J shed 3 bases, and the junction held 12 bases outside the gene matches. This CDR3 is CASSTPGQGEYTGELFF. In DNA, the CDR3 is TGTGCCAGCAGCACCCCAGGCCAGGGGGAATACACCGGGGAGCTGTTTTTT. Drawing the rest from reference TRBV7-2 and TRBJ2-2, the complete variable domain is GAGVSQSPSNKVTEKGKDVELRCDPISGHTALYWYRQSLGQGLEFLIYFQGNSAPDKSGLPSDRFSAERTGGSVSTLTIQRTQQEDSAVYLCASSTPGQGEYTGELFFGEGSRLTVL.

The chain combines TRBV7-9 with TRBJ2-7, with TRBD2 matching over 7 bases. This CDR3 comprises 15 residues. With 1 base clipped from V and 0 bases from J, the junction kept 3 bases outside the gene matches. Germline V gives CDR1 SEHNR, CDR2 FQNEAQ (reference sequence). CDR3 bases: TGTGCCAGCAGCTTAGTGCCGGGGGGCTCCTACGAGCAGTACTTC. Its translation: CASSLVPGGSYEQYF. Complete variable domain (other parts from reference TRBV7-9 and TRBJ2-7): DTGVSQNPRHKITKRGQNVTFRCDPISEHNRLYWYRQTLGQGPEFLTYFQNEAQLEKSRLLSDRFSAERPKGSFSTLEIQRTEQGDSAMYLCASSLVPGGSYEQYFGPGTRLTVT.

The V and J genes are TRBV7-9 and TRBJ2-1; TRBD2 matches at 11 bases. Trimming took 5 bases from V and 0 from J; bases not matched to a gene: 9. The CDR3 extends over 18 amino acids. Germline assignment: CDR1 SEHNR and CDR2 FQNEAQ (reference sequence). CDR3 nucleotide sequence: TGTGCCAGCAGCCCGGGACTAGCGGACTGGAGCTCCTACAATGAGCAGTTCTTC. It translates to CASSPGLADWSSYNEQFF.

The rearrangement uses TRBV9 and TRBJ1-1; D unresolved. Germline CDR1 SGDLS, CDR2 YYNGEE. Trimming took 4 bases from V and 0 from J, leaving 13 bases between them. The CDR3 contains 15 residues. CDR3 region: CASSLSTTMNTEAFF. DNA of the CDR3: TGTGCCAGCAGCCTATCCACCACCATGAACACTGAAGCTTTCTTT. The variable domain in full, with the rest retrieved from reference TRBV9 and TRBJ1-1, is DSGVTQTPKHLITATGQRVTLRCSPRSGDLSVYWYQQSLDQGLQFLIQYYNGEERAKGNILERFSAQQFPDLHSELNLSSLELGDSALYFCASSLSTTMNTEAFFGQGTRLTVV.

The rearrangement links TRBV7-8 to TRBJ1-2, with D tentatively TRBD1 (6 bases). Trimming left V 0 bases short and J 7 bases short, with 9 bases between. Germline CDR1 reads SGHVS; CDR2 reads FQNEAQ. This CDR3 spans 13 amino acids. The chain's CDR3 is CASSLAQGAGYTF. In DNA, the CDR3 is TGTGCCAGCAGCTTAGCACAGGGTGCTGGCTACACCTTC.

V usage is TRBV30 and J usage is TRBJ1-6, with D maybe TRBD1 (6 bases). Trimming pared 7 bases from V and 9 bases from J, leaving 13 bases between. Germline V gene lookup returns CDR1 GTSNPN and CDR2 SVGIG (reference sequence). This CDR3 contains 12 residues. The CDR3 coding sequence is TGTGCCTTTACAGGGTTCGGTTCACCCCTCCACTTT. Translation gives CAFTGFGSPLHF.

The chain recombines TRBV14 with TRBJ1-1; D gene uncertain. The CDR3 is 12 residues long. The V end lost 1 base, the J end lost 4 bases, and 4 bases lay between the germline ends. Germline CDR1 reads SGHDN; CDR2 reads FVKESK. The CDR3 DNA reads TGTGCCAGCAGCCAAGTCTCCACTGAAGCTTTCTTT. Amino acids: CASSQVSTEAFF.

This clone was seen a single time. V gene TRBV29-1 combines with J gene TRBJ2-2, with 7 bases aligning to TRBD2. Germline CDR1 is SQVTM and CDR2 is ANQGSEA. The CDR3 has 12 residues. The DNA for the CDR3 is TGCGGATCTCGGGGGGTTACCGGGGAGCTGTTTTTT. Its protein is CGSRGVTGELFF.

The chain employs TRBV6-6 and TRBJ1-2, with a weak D call TRBD1 (6 bases). The CDR3 totals 15 residues. Trimming took off 6 bases at V and 8 bases at J, with 22 bases between the two ends. CDR1 is MNHNY and CDR2 is SVGAGI in the germline V gene (reference sequence). The CDR3 DNA reads as TGTGCCAGCAGCCCGGGCCCTCAGGGGCTTAACGGCTACACCTTC. Translated, it gives CASSPGPQGLNGYTF.

Only a few counts were recorded for this clone. The chain recombines TRBV6-1 with TRBJ2-7; 12 bases are a match to TRBD2. Unmatched junction bases numbered 5, after V lost 8 bases and J lost 0 bases. Germline CDR1 is MNHNS and CDR2 is SASEGT. The CDR3 runs to 15 residues. CDR3 protein: CASCLTSGGSYEQYF. For the CDR3, the DNA is TGTGCCAGCTGCCTGACTAGCGGGGGCTCCTACGAGCAGTACTTC.

The chain uses TRBV5-1 and TRBJ1-6, with 9 bases aligning to TRBD1. V was pared by 0 bases and J by 6 bases, with 7 bases of the junction left unmatched. Germline V gene sequence: CDR1 SGHRS, CDR2 YFSETQ. The CDR3 totals 17 residues. The CDR3 reads CASSLGRDRAGNSPLHF. In DNA form, the CDR3 reads TGCGCCAGCAGCTTGGGCCGGGACAGGGCCGGTAATTCACCCCTCCACTTT.

The V and J genes are TRBV2 and TRBJ1-4, with a tentative D call TRBD1 (5 bases). The germline V gene encodes CDR1 SNHLY and CDR2 FYNNEI. The CDR3 covers 14 residues. V was trimmed by 7 bases and J by 6 bases, leaving 15 bases between them. CDR3 nucleotide sequence: TGTGCCAGCAAGGCGGGGGTTGGGGATGAAAAACTGTTTTTT. This sequence encodes CASKAGVGDEKLFF. The full variable domain, rest sourced from reference TRBV2 and TRBJ1-4, is EPEVTQTPSHQVTQMGQEVILRCVPISNHLYFYWYRQILGQKVEFLVSFYNNEISEKSEIFDDQFSVERPDGSNFTLKIRSTKLEDSAMYFCASKAGVGDEKLFFGSGTQLSVL.

The V and J genes are TRBV4-3 and TRBJ2-7, with a possible D match to TRBD1 (5 bases). Germline V lookup: CDR1 LGHNA, CDR2 YSLEER. With 1 base removed from V and 6 bases from J, the gap between germline ends came to 10 bases. The CDR3 has 13 residues. CDR3 nucleotide sequence: TGCGCCAGCAGCCAAGGGGGCCGGATCGAGCAGTACTTC. Protein: CASSQGGRIEQYF.

V usage is TRBV30 and J usage is TRBJ2-5; D remains ambiguous. Trimming pared 3 bases from V and 5 bases from J, leaving 10 bases between. This CDR3 spans 12 amino acids. Germline loops: CDR1 GTSNPN, CDR2 SVGIG (reference sequence). The CDR3 spells CAWSPVQETQYF. DNA for the CDR3: TGTGCCTGGAGCCCTGTACAGGAGACCCAGTACTTC.

The rearrangement joins TRBV14 to TRBJ2-1; the D is unclear. Germline CDR1 SGHDN, CDR2 FVKESK. The CDR3 covers 14 residues. V lost 1 base to trimming and J lost 7 bases, with 11 bases between them. The CDR3 loop is CASSQGGLTNEQFF. The CDR3 DNA reads TGTGCCAGCAGCCAAGGCGGTCTTACGAATGAGCAGTTCTTC. Full variable domain (rest looked up from reference TRBV14 and TRBJ2-1): EAGVTQFPSHSVIEKGQTVTLRCDPISGHDNLYWYRRVMGKEIKFLLHFVKESKQDESGMPNNRFLAERTGGTYSTLKVQPAELEDSGVYFCASSQGGLTNEQFFGPGTRLTVL.

The V and J genes are TRBV9 and TRBJ1-2; TRBD1 matches at 8 bases. V dropped 4 bases and J dropped 3; count of bases not matched to a gene: 11. This CDR3 has 16 amino acids. The germline V gene has CDR1 SGDLS and CDR2 YYNGEE. CDR3 nucleotide sequence: TGTGCCAGCAGCACCCGCCGACAGGGACAGGACTATGGCTACACCTTC. Amino acids: CASSTRRQGQDYGYTF.

The DNA of the CDR3 is TGTGCCAGTAGTATAGTAGTTGGGACAGGGGGTCCGCCCCAGCATTTT. Translation gives CASSIVVGTGGPPQHF. The gene calls are TRBV19 and TRBJ1-5, with TRBD1 identical over 11 bases. This CDR3 has 16 amino acids. V was clipped by 1 base and J by 9 bases; unmatched bases: 8. Germline V lookup: CDR1 LNHDA, CDR2 SQIVND (reference sequence).

CDR3: CASSMWQARSPLHF. In DNA form, the CDR3 reads TGTGCCAGTAGTATGTGGCAGGCCCGCTCACCCCTCCACTTT. This chain joins TRBV19 and TRBJ1-6; D is unresolved. The ends were cut back, 3 bases at V and 10 bases at J, with 13 bases in the middle. Germline loops: CDR1 LNHDA, CDR2 SQIVND (reference sequence). This CDR3 spans 14 amino acids.

The chain links TRBV10-3 to TRBJ2-5, with 7 bases aligning to TRBD1. The CDR3 spans 12 residues. V shed 10 bases, J shed 1 base, and the junction held 3 bases outside the gene matches. Germline loops: CDR1 ENHRY, CDR2 SYGVKD. CDR3 in amino acids: CATGTVQETQYF. As DNA, the CDR3 is TGTGCCACCGGGACAGTCCAAGAGACCCAGTACTTC.

The chain employs TRBV4-2 and TRBJ2-7; 8 bases match TRBD2. CDR1 LGHNA and CDR2 YNFKEQ come from the germline V gene. CDR3 length: 15 amino acids. V was clipped by 4 bases and J by 3 bases; unmatched bases: 8. Here the CDR3 reads CASSLGLGGIYEQYF. The CDR3 nucleotides are TGTGCCAGCAGCCTGGGACTAGGAGGAATCTACGAGCAGTACTTC.

This clone was picked up one time. The chain carries TRBV7-2 and TRBJ2-1; D is undetermined. The V end was cut by 2 bases, the J end by 4 bases, with 12 bases between. This CDR3 is built from 15 residues. Germline V gives CDR1 SGHTA, CDR2 FQGNSA. The CDR3 is CASSLNGHYYNEQFF. DNA for the CDR3: TGTGCCAGCAGCTTAAATGGGCATTATTACAATGAGCAGTTCTTC.

The V gene is TRBV29-1, the J gene TRBJ2-7; 7 bases map to TRBD2. V gave up 8 bases and J gave up 7 bases; unmatched junction bases: 17. Germline V gene lookup returns CDR1 SQVTM and CDR2 ANQGSEA. The CDR3 spans 14 residues. The CDR3: CSFGGGQGVGEQYF. The CDR3 nucleotides read TGCAGCTTTGGGGGAGGGCAGGGAGTGGGGGAGCAGTACTTC.

This chain links TRBV4-2 with TRBJ2-5; the D gene is possibly TRBD2 (6 bases). The V and J ends lost 8 bases and 2 bases respectively, with 15 bases between them. Germline V CDR1 and CDR2: LGHNA, YNFKEQ. The CDR3 runs to 14 residues. CDR3 sequence: CASGGVRGQETQYF. In DNA, the CDR3 is TGTGCCAGCGGAGGGGTCCGGGGGCAAGAGACCCAGTACTTC.

The rearrangement links TRBV6-6 to TRBJ1-5; D is unclear. V shed 8 bases and J shed 4 bases, with 15 bases lying between them. The germline CDR1 and CDR2 sequences are MNHNY and SVGAGI (reference sequence). The CDR3 is made up of 14 amino acids. The CDR3 loop is CASGSGSGNQPQHF. For the CDR3, the DNA is TGTGCCAGCGGGTCCGGATCAGGTAATCAGCCCCAGCATTTT.

The rearrangement links TRBV18 to TRBJ1-6, with D possibly TRBD1 on 5 matching bases. This CDR3 has 16 residues. V gave up 3 bases and J gave up 8 bases, with 17 bases separating them. Germline V CDR1 and CDR2: KGHSH, LQKENI. The CDR3 nucleotides read TGTGCCAGCTCACCGGCAGACAGTCACTTGGATTCACCCCTCCACTTT. It is translated as CASSPADSHLDSPLHF.

The V call is TRBV6-6, the J call TRBJ2-1, with TRBD2 matching 11 bases. CDR1 MNHNY and CDR2 SVGAGI come from the germline V gene (reference sequence). The V segment lost 6 bases and the J segment 6 bases; nucleotides outside the gene matches: 7. The CDR3 is made up of 15 amino acids. In DNA, the CDR3 is TGTGCCAGCAGGCCCTTAGCGGGGGGGCCCAATGAGCAGTTCTTC. It codes for CASRPLAGGPNEQFF.

V and J are TRBV11-3 and TRBJ2-1; 11 positions match TRBD2. V trimming: 4 bases; J trimming: 4 bases; junction bases outside the gene matches: 3. The germline V gene has CDR1 SGHNT and CDR2 YENEEA. The CDR3 consists of 15 residues. The CDR3 reads CASSYGTSGYNEQFF. The CDR3 coding sequence is TGTGCCAGCAGCTACGGGACTAGCGGATACAATGAGCAGTTCTTC.

The J gene is TRBJ2-3, the V gene TRBV9; no clear D. With 4 bases removed from V and 4 bases from J, the gap between germline ends came to 7 bases. The CDR3 has 12 residues. Per the germline V gene, CDR1 is SGDLS and CDR2 is YYNGEE. The CDR3 bases are TGTGCCAGCAGCACTGAGCCAGATACGCAGTATTTT. It codes for CASSTEPDTQYF.